These 22 T cell receptor beta chains share one sample of origin, sequenced in a study of beta chain features in type 1 diabetes. The investigators reverse transcribed all of the isolated RNA, so they sequenced expressed TCRB transcripts. The data were produced by immunoSEQ multiplex PCR, yet TCRdb's version contains in-frame clones alone and is incomplete. The sample holds roughly 450,000 clones; approximately 15% are singletons and the top ten take around 0.039%. The sequencing sample was made of naive CD4+ T cells from blood. The source is a man aged 25 to 45 in good health.

The chain couples TRBV2 to TRBJ1-2; D not certain. From germline, CDR1 is SNHLY and CDR2 FYNNEI. Trimming pared 3 bases from V and 14 bases from J, leaving 16 bases between. The CDR3 extends over 12 amino acids. The CDR3 DNA sequence: TGTGCCAGCAGTGAGCCTACCCCCCCTCGGACCTTC. This sequence encodes CASSEPTPPRTF.

The chain has TRBV9 and TRBJ2-3; D not certain. The V end was cut by 7 bases, the J end by 5 bases, with 2 bases between. The CDR3 length is 9 residues. CDR1 is SGDLS, CDR2 YYNGEE, per germline. The CDR3 is CASGDTQYF. The CDR3 nucleotides are TGTGCCAGCGGAGATACGCAGTATTTT.

This clone was counted a few times. The rearrangement joins TRBV30 to TRBJ2-1; TRBD2 agrees at 10 bases. The CDR3 consists of 14 residues. J gave up 10 bases and V 3 bases, and 9 bases lay outside the gene matches. The germline V gene encodes CDR1 GTSNPN and CDR2 SVGIG (reference sequence). CDR3 protein: CAWRSGRALEEQFF. CDR3 DNA: TGTGCCTGGAGAAGCGGGAGGGCCCTGGAAGAGCAGTTCTTC.

This clone was detected a few times. The chain uses TRBV14 and TRBJ2-7; the D gene is possibly TRBD2 (5 bases). The length of the CDR3 is 16 residues. Trimming took off 0 bases at V and 4 bases at J, with 16 bases between the two ends. CDR1 is SGHDN, CDR2 FVKESK, per germline. This CDR3 is CASSQDCSGYFYEQYV. The CDR3 nucleotides are TGTGCCAGCAGCCAAGATTGCAGCGGTTATTTTTACGAGCAGTACGTC.

The chain links TRBV7-2 to TRBJ2-1; 13 bases match TRBD2. Germline V gene lookup returns CDR1 SGHTA and CDR2 FQGNSA. The CDR3 is 15 residues long. V was clipped by 6 bases and J by 2 bases; unmatched bases: 1. CDR3 sequence reads: CASRLAGGAYNEQFF. The DNA for the CDR3 is TGTGCCAGCAGACTAGCGGGAGGGGCCTACAATGAGCAGTTCTTC.

This clone was counted between two and nine times. The rearrangement links TRBV5-6 to TRBJ1-2, with D possibly TRBD1 on 5 matching bases. Trimming pared 6 bases from V and 4 bases from J, leaving 10 bases between. Germline V gene lookup returns CDR1 SGHDT and CDR2 YYEEEE. The CDR3 runs 12 residues. CDR3 coding DNA: TGTGCCAGCACGCAGGGTTTCTATGGCTACACCTTC. Encoded protein: CASTQGFYGYTF.

This clone has more than one count but fewer than ten. The rearrangement uses TRBV7-2 and TRBJ1-6; D gene unclear. Germline CDR1 and CDR2: SGHTA and FQGNSA. The CDR3 has 14 residues. Trimming left V 0 bases short and J 12 bases short, with 12 bases between. The CDR3 coding sequence is TGTGCCAGCAGCTTAGCGCTAACCGGGGTACCCCTCCACTTT. Its protein is CASSLALTGVPLHF. The complete variable domain, with remaining parts taken from reference TRBV7-2 and TRBJ1-6, reads GAGVSQSPSNKVTEKGKDVELRCDPISGHTALYWYRQSLGQGLEFLIYFQGNSAPDKSGLPSDRFSAERTGGSVSTLTIQRTQQEDSAVYLCASSLALTGVPLHFGNGTRLTVT.

J is TRBJ1-1 and V is TRBV9; D remains ambiguous. The CDR3 contains 13 residues. Deletions cut 0 bases from V and 8 bases from J, with 11 bases between. In germline, CDR1 is SGDLS, CDR2 YYNGEE. As DNA, the CDR3 is TGTGCCAGCAGCGTAGTAGTCGGTGGAGAAGCTTTCTTT. Amino acids: CASSVVVGGEAFF.

The chain joins TRBV6-5 to TRBJ2-1, with D possibly TRBD2 on 5 matching bases. This CDR3 comprises 11 residues. Germline loops: CDR1 MNHEY, CDR2 SVGAGI. V lost 4 bases to trimming and J lost 14 bases, with 12 bases between them. In nucleotides, the CDR3 is TGTGCCAGCAGTTCGCCCCACGGGGAGTTCTTC. This codes for CASSSPHGEFF.

V usage is TRBV7-2 and J usage is TRBJ2-7, with 9 bases fitting TRBD1. CDR1 is SGHTA and CDR2 is FQGNSA in the germline V gene. The ends lost 2 bases at V and 6 bases at J; junction bases unmatched: 11. This CDR3 has 16 residues. CDR3 coding DNA: TGTGCCAGCAGCTTAAGGTGGGGGACAGGGACGGGCGAGCAGTACTTC. Protein: CASSLRWGTGTGEQYF.

The chain is built from TRBV7-9 and TRBJ2-7, with TRBD1 identical over 8 bases. Per germline, CDR1 SEHNR and CDR2 FQNEAQ (reference sequence). The CDR3 has 14 amino acids. V gave up 2 bases and J gave up 6 bases; unmatched junction bases: 6. The CDR3 region is CASSLSQGASEQYF. CDR3 nucleotide sequence: TGTGCCAGCAGCTTATCCCAGGGGGCTTCCGAGCAGTACTTC.

The chain uses TRBV30 and TRBJ2-1; 9 bases line up with TRBD2. Germline CDR1 and CDR2: GTSNPN and SVGIG (reference sequence). After removal of 1 base from V and 7 bases from J, the junction contained 8 bases not matched to a gene. The CDR3 is 15 amino acids. This chain's CDR3 is CAWSGFSGSLNEQFF. CDR3 DNA: TGTGCCTGGAGTGGTTTTAGCGGGAGCCTGAATGAGCAGTTCTTC.

This clone appeared a few times. The chain joins TRBV7-2 to TRBJ2-4; D tentatively reads TRBD1 or TRBD2 (5 bases each). The CDR3 runs to 12 residues. From germline, CDR1 is SGHTA and CDR2 FQGNSA. Trimming stripped 4 bases from V and 16 bases from J, with 17 bases between. CDR3 DNA sequence: TGTGCCAGCAGCTCAGAAACGGGACGGACATACTTC. Protein product: CASSSETGRTYF.

The rearrangement joins TRBV4-1 to TRBJ1-1; D is unclear. Germline V gene lookup returns CDR1 MGHRA and CDR2 YSYEKL. Trimming shortened V by 2 bases and J by 0 bases, and 10 bases separated the two germline ends. The CDR3 covers 15 residues. DNA for the CDR3: TGCGCCAGCAGCCAATATGACCAGATGAACACTGAAGCTTTCTTT. This codes for CASSQYDQMNTEAFF.

The rearrangement joins TRBV19 to TRBJ2-1; 13 bases match TRBD2. The germline gives CDR1 LNHDA, CDR2 SQIVND (reference sequence). The CDR3 has 16 amino acids. J lost 7 bases, V lost 5 bases, and 8 bases had no gene match. The CDR3 sequence is CASSATGLAGLNEQFF. The CDR3, as DNA: TGTGCCAGTAGTGCCACGGGACTAGCGGGATTAAATGAGCAGTTCTTC. Filled out from reference TRBV19 and TRBJ2-1, the complete variable domain reads DGGITQSPKYLFRKEGQNVTLSCEQNLNHDAMYWYRQDPGQGLRLIYYSQIVNDFQKGDIAEGYSVSREKKESFPLTVTSAQKNPTAFYLCASSATGLAGLNEQFFGPGTRLTVL.

This clone was observed a handful of times. The chain combines TRBV2 with TRBJ1-1; 8 nucleotides align to TRBD1. The CDR3 length is 15 residues. Germline CDR1 SNHLY, CDR2 FYNNEI. V lost 4 bases, J lost 4 bases, and 8 bases stayed unmatched. CDR3 bases: TGTGCCAGCAGTGTCCTGATACAGGGGGGCACTGAAGCTTTCTTT. This encodes CASSVLIQGGTEAFF.

This clone showed up just a few times. V gene TRBV9 combines with J gene TRBJ2-5; weak D call: TRBD2 (5 bases). There are 15 residues in the CDR3. Germline V gene lookup returns CDR1 SGDLS and CDR2 YYNGEE. Deletions cut 0 bases from V and 5 bases from J, with 14 bases between. The CDR3 coding sequence is TGTGCCAGCAGCGTAGGTGGTGGGTCGGGGGAGACCCAGTACTTC. Protein sequence: CASSVGGGSGETQYF.

This clone came up a few times. The rearrangement links TRBV30 to TRBJ1-1; no clear D gene. Between the trimmed V and J ends, which lost 4 bases and 0 bases, there was a span of 9 bases. Looked up from germline, CDR1 is GTSNPN and CDR2 is SVGIG (reference sequence). The CDR3 contains 13 residues. CDR3 residues: CAWTLRLNTEAFF. The CDR3 bases are TGTGCCTGGACCCTGCGGCTGAACACTGAAGCTTTCTTT.

There are a few counts of this clone. The same CDR3 can be traced to other DNA sequences in this sample. The chain employs TRBV30 and TRBJ2-1; D not resolved. CDR1 and CDR2 from the germline V gene are GTSNPN and SVGIG (reference sequence). V was clipped by 3 bases and J by 0 bases, with 6 bases between them. The CDR3 contains 13 residues. The CDR3, as DNA: TGTGCCTGGAGAGGCAGCTCCTACAATGAGCAGTTCTTC. Translation gives CAWRGSSYNEQFF. The whole variable domain, remainder taken from reference TRBV30 and TRBJ2-1, is SQTIHQWPATLVQPVGSPLSLECTVEGTSNPNLYWYRQAAGRGLQLLFYSVGIGQISSEVPQNLSASRPQDRQFILSSKKLLLSDSGFYLCAWRGSSYNEQFFGPGTRLTVL.

The V and J genes are TRBV7-9 and TRBJ2-3, with 7 bases matching TRBD1. The trim removed 2 bases at V and 2 bases at J, leaving 7 bases unmatched. Germline values: CDR1 SEHNR, CDR2 FQNEAQ (reference sequence). The CDR3 has 16 amino acids. CDR3 coding DNA: TGTGCCAGCAGCTTACAGACAGGGCCGATCACAGATACGCAGTATTTT. It encodes CASSLQTGPITDTQYF.

This chain joins TRBV4-3 and TRBJ1-6; 9 positions agree with TRBD1. CDR1 is LGHNA, CDR2 YSLEER, per germline. V lost 3 bases and J lost 7; bases outside the gene matches: 7. This CDR3 spans 16 amino acids. The CDR3 DNA is TGCGCCAGCAGCCAGATACAGGGGGCGAGCAATTCACCCCTCCACTTT. It encodes CASSQIQGASNSPLHF.

This clone was observed a handful of times. The chain employs TRBV4-3 and TRBJ2-3; TRBD1 is a possible D gene (6 bases). V lost 6 bases and J 5 bases, leaving 6 bases between the germline ends. This CDR3 has 11 residues. CDR1 LGHNA and CDR2 YSLEER come from the germline V gene. In DNA form, the CDR3 reads TGCGCCAGCAGACAGGGAGATACGCAGTATTTT. Amino acids: CASRQGDTQYF.